These 20 T cell receptor beta chains came from one sample sequenced in a study of blood T cell repertoires in COVID-19. Assay: immunoSEQ multiplex PCR; the TCRdb copy retains only in-frame clones and omits some. Of roughly 120,000 clones detected, over 70% appear once; the ten largest clones hold about 1.4%. The sequencing input was peripheral blood. Source of these receptors: a man aged 45-65 years with acute or convalescent COVID-19.

V usage is TRBV7-2 and J usage is TRBJ2-1; D may be TRBD2 (5 bases). Germline V gives CDR1 SGHTA, CDR2 FQGNSA. The CDR3 has 14 amino acids. With 2 bases removed from V and 5 bases from J, the gap between germline ends came to 10 bases. CDR3: CASSLPGIHNEQFF. The CDR3 DNA reads as TGTGCCAGCAGCTTACCGGGGATCCACAATGAGCAGTTCTTC.

This rearrangement joins TRBV28 to TRBJ2-7; TRBD1 matches 7 bases. V was clipped by 7 bases and J by 0 bases; unmatched bases: 3. CDR1 MDHEN and CDR2 SYDVKM come from the germline V gene. This CDR3 has 13 residues. The CDR3 loop reads CASNDRASYEQYV. The DNA for the CDR3 is TGTGCCAGCAACGACAGGGCCTCCTACGAGCAGTACGTC.

This chain connects TRBV5-4 to TRBJ2-1; 9 bases are a match to TRBD1. The germline V gene encodes CDR1 SGHNT and CDR2 YYREEE (reference sequence). This CDR3 region has 15 residues. The junction had 6 bases not matched to a gene; V was cut back by 5 bases and J by 3 bases. DNA of the CDR3: TGTGCCAGCAGGGCCGGGACAGGGATCTACAATGAGCAGTTCTTC. Its translation is CASRAGTGIYNEQFF. The entire variable domain, with the rest obtained from reference TRBV5-4 and TRBJ2-1, is as follows: ETGVTQSPTHLIKTRGQQVTLRCSSQSGHNTVSWYQQALGQGPQFIFQYYREEENGRGNFPPRFSGLQFPNYSSELNVNALELDDSALYLCASRAGTGIYNEQFFGPGTRLTVL.

The chain links TRBV6-5 to TRBJ2-2, with D unresolved. Per germline, CDR1 MNHEY and CDR2 SVGAGI. V was pared by 7 bases and J by 6 bases, with 6 bases between. This CDR3 has 11 residues. CDR3: CASIEAGELFF. As DNA, the CDR3 is TGTGCCAGCATAGAGGCCGGGGAGCTGTTTTTT.

The chain couples TRBV5-1 to TRBJ2-6; no clear D. The V gene's germline CDR1 is SGHRS and CDR2 YFSETQ. This CDR3 region has 15 residues. Trimming shortened V by 0 bases and J by 3 bases, and 7 bases separated the two germline ends. DNA for the CDR3: TGCGCCAGCAGCTTGGGGAGCCTTGGGGCCAACGTCCTGACTTTC. Its protein product is CASSLGSLGANVLTF. Based on the CDR3 plus reference TRBV5-1 and TRBJ2-6, the full variable domain is KAGVTQTPRYLIKTRGQQVTLSCSPISGHRSVSWYQQTPGQGLQFLFEYFSETQRNKGNFPGRFSGRQFSNSRSEMNVSTLELGDSALYLCASSLGSLGANVLTFGAGSRLTVL.

The V and J genes are TRBV10-3 and TRBJ1-2; D perhaps matches TRBD1 (5 bases). Germline-derived CDR1 and CDR2 are ENHRY and SYGVKD. Trimming stripped 3 bases from V and 1 base from J, with 15 bases between. This CDR3 has 16 amino acids. The chain's CDR3 is CAISDLDRGNNYGYTF. The CDR3, as DNA: TGTGCCATCAGTGACCTCGATCGGGGGAATAACTATGGCTACACCTTC.

The chain combines TRBV29-1 with TRBJ1-1; no firm D call. The CDR3 is 14 amino acids. Deletions cut 4 bases from V and 1 base from J, with 13 bases between. Germline CDR1 SQVTM, CDR2 ANQGSEA. The CDR3 reads CSVVEGSGNTEAFF. The CDR3 bases are TGCAGCGTTGTCGAGGGTTCAGGGAACACTGAAGCTTTCTTT.

This clone was counted between two and nine times. The rearrangement joins TRBV3-1 (or the pseudogene TRBV3-2) to TRBJ1-6; perhaps TRBD1 as D (5 bases). This CDR3 region has 17 residues. Trimming shortened V by 3 bases and J by 6 bases, and 18 bases separated the two germline ends. Germline-derived CDR1 and CDR2 are LGHDT and YNNKEL (reference sequence). Written as DNA, the CDR3 is TGTGCCAGCAGCCAGTCTGGGGGGGGAAGAGGTAATTCACCCCTCCACTTT. This codes for CASSQSGGGRGNSPLHF.

The gene calls are TRBV10-3 and TRBJ2-3, with 8 nucleotides matching TRBD2. Germline loops: CDR1 ENHRY, CDR2 SYGVKD. The CDR3 runs to 15 residues. V was clipped by 3 bases and J by 6 bases; unmatched bases: 8. The CDR3 is CAISETGGAGDTQYF. The CDR3 nucleotides are TGTGCCATCAGTGAAACGGGGGGGGCAGGGGATACGCAGTATTTT.

The V and J genes are TRBV21-1 and TRBJ2-7; the listed D gene, TRBD1, was not tested against the DNA. TRBV21-1 counts as a pseudogene. CDR3 length equals 11 residues. CDR3 region: CAPKRTIEQYV. CDR3 nucleotide sequence: TGTGCTCCTAAAAGGACAATCGAGCAGTACGTC.

This chain links TRBV19 with TRBJ1-1; the D gene is possibly TRBD1 (6 bases). This CDR3 region has 15 residues. CDR1 LNHDA and CDR2 SQIVND come from the germline V gene (reference sequence). V was cut by 4 bases and J by 4 bases, with 16 bases left in between. The CDR3 DNA reads as TGTGCCAGTAGTACAGGGGCCCCCCGGGGCACTGAAGCTTTCTTT. This codes for CASSTGAPRGTEAFF.

The chain links TRBV7-2 to TRBJ1-2; D is possibly TRBD1 (6 bases). The CDR3 contains 14 residues. Germline V CDR1 and CDR2: SGHTA, FQGNSA. V dropped 5 bases and J dropped 4 bases, with 14 bases sitting between them. In DNA form, the CDR3 reads TGTGCCAGCAGCGCAAGGTGGACAGCCTATGGCTACACCTTC. Amino acids: CASSARWTAYGYTF.

The J gene is TRBJ2-2, the V gene TRBV7-3; TRBD1 aligns across 7 bases. Germline V gives CDR1 SGHTA, CDR2 FQGTGA. Losses at the gene ends were 4 bases for V and 4 bases for J; bases not matched to a gene: 3. This CDR3 has 14 residues. CDR3 residues: CASSSTGITGELFF. CDR3 nucleotides: TGTGCCAGCAGCTCGACAGGGATCACCGGGGAGCTGTTTTTT.

This clone has a handful of counts. The chain employs TRBV5-8 and TRBJ1-3; possible D gene TRBD1, 6 bases. CDR1 and CDR2 (germline): SGHTS, YDEGEE. V was pared by 2 bases and J by 4 bases, with 10 bases between. This CDR3 has 14 amino acids. In DNA, the CDR3 is TGTGCCAGCAGCTTCACAGGGTCGGGAAACACCATATATTTT. It translates to CASSFTGSGNTIYF. The full variable domain, with the rest looked up from reference TRBV5-8 and TRBJ1-3, is EAGVTQSPTHLIKTRGQQATLRCSPISGHTSVYWYQQALGLGLQFLLWYDEGEERNRGNFPPRFSGRQFPNYSSELNVNALELEDSALYLCASSFTGSGNTIYFGEGSWLTVV.

Notes on this clone: The junction does not match germline at one end; this may be a read error. This chain uses TRBV2 with TRBJ1-2; D unresolved. The length of the CDR3 is 15 residues. Germline V gene lookup returns CDR1 SNHLY and CDR2 FYNNEI. The DNA for the CDR3 is TGTGCCAGAAGTGAATTAGACTTCCCCGACTATGGCTACACCTTC. It codes for CARSELDFPDYGYTF.

The count of this clone is one. The CDR3, as DNA: TGCGCCAGCAGTCTCCCTCCGTACGGTTCAGATACGCAGTATTTT. It is translated as CASSLPPYGSDTQYF. The chain recombines TRBV23-1 with TRBJ2-3, with D uncertain. TRBV23-1 is an ORF; its function is uncertain. V lost 4 bases to trimming and J lost 4 bases, with 15 bases between them. This CDR3 region has 15 residues.

This clone appeared a single time. V usage is TRBV4-1 and J usage is TRBJ2-3, with a possible D match to TRBD1 (5 bases). Germline CDR1 MGHRA, CDR2 YSYEKL. Trimming removed 0 bases from V and 4 bases from J, with 14 bases in between. The CDR3 totals 16 residues. The DNA of the CDR3 is TGCGCCAGCAGCCAAGATCCCGACAGCTGGGCAGATACGCAGTATTTT. Its translation is CASSQDPDSWADTQYF.

The CDR3 protein is CASTPEWAVNTEAFF. CDR3 coding DNA: TGTGCCAGCACCCCCGAGTGGGCAGTGAACACTGAAGCTTTCTTT. The chain uses TRBV2 and TRBJ1-1; D is uncertain. Germline CDR1 is SNHLY and CDR2 is FYNNEI. Trimming removed 7 bases at V and 0 bases at J, with 15 bases between. This CDR3 is built from 15 residues.

V usage is TRBV4-1 and J usage is TRBJ2-4; the D gene is possibly TRBD1 (5 bases). Trimming removed 3 bases at V and 3 bases at J, with 18 bases between. Germline values: CDR1 MGHRA, CDR2 YSYEKL. The CDR3 is made up of 17 amino acids. DNA of the CDR3: TGCGCCAGCAGCCAGGTAGAACTCCGACAGTTCAAAAACATTCAGTACTTC. This codes for CASSQVELRQFKNIQYF.

The chain employs TRBV12-3 or TRBV12-4 and TRBJ1-5; D unresolved. The germline V and J ends were trimmed by 5 bases and 6 bases, with 8 bases remaining between them. CDR3 length: 12 residues. The chain's CDR3 is CASSARGQPQHF. The CDR3 DNA sequence: TGTGCCAGCAGTGCGCGGGGTCAGCCCCAGCATTTT.